A single sample gave rise to the 12 T cell receptor beta chains below, sequenced in a study of Tregs in tolerant kidney transplant recipients. TCRdb's table, derived via immunoSEQ multiplex PCR, lists solely in-frame clones and lacks some. The sample holds tens of thousands of clones, around 90% seen once. Recipients received nonmyeloablative bone marrow transplants from related graft donors, with transient mixed chimerism. The sequences come from CD4+ T cells from blood (PBMCs), collected 24 months after the transplant. The source of these receptors is a human patient who received a combined kidney and bone marrow transplant. Some T cells may have come from the graft donor.

This chain uses TRBV5-4 with TRBJ2-5; TRBD1 might be the D (5 bases). This CDR3 contains 14 residues. Germline loops: CDR1 SGHNT, CDR2 YYREEE (reference sequence). V was shortened by 0 bases and J by 5 bases, with 11 bases between the two germline ends. The CDR3 DNA is TGTGCCAGCAGCTTGGCCAGTTCAGGGGAGACCCAGTACTTC. Protein: CASSLASSGETQYF.

The V gene is TRBV2, the J gene TRBJ1-2; 9 positions agree with TRBD1. This CDR3 spans 13 amino acids. With V trimmed by 6 bases and J by 7 bases, 6 bases remained unmatched. In germline, CDR1 is SNHLY, CDR2 FYNNEI. In nucleotides, the CDR3 is TGTGCCAGCAGCTCCGGGACAGGGATTGGCTACACCTTC. Protein sequence: CASSSGTGIGYTF.

The rearrangement joins TRBV11-1 to TRBJ1-4, with 7 bases that match TRBD1. The CDR3 covers 14 residues. Unmatched junction bases numbered 6, after V lost 3 bases and J lost 8 bases. In germline, CDR1 is SGHAT, CDR2 FQDESV (reference sequence). The CDR3 sequence: CASSFLGTDEKLFF. DNA for the CDR3: TGTGCCAGCAGCTTCCTGGGGACAGACGAAAAACTGTTTTTT. Drawing the rest from reference TRBV11-1 and TRBJ1-4, the complete variable domain is EAEVAQSPRYKITEKSQAVAFWCDPISGHATLYWYRQILGQGPELLVQFQDESVVDDSQLPKDRFSAERLKGVDSTLKIQPAELGDSAMYLCASSFLGTDEKLFFGSGTQLSVL.

The V gene is TRBV12-5, the J gene TRBJ1-2; the match to TRBD1 covers 8 bases. The V gene's germline CDR1 is LGHNT and CDR2 FRNRAP. With 2 bases clipped from V and 11 bases from J, the junction kept 19 bases outside the gene matches. The CDR3 totals 17 residues. CDR3 DNA sequence: TGTGCTAGTGGTTTGACCCGGGACAGGAACACCCGTTGGGGATACACCTTC. This sequence encodes CASGLTRDRNTRWGYTF.

This rearrangement joins TRBV5-6 to TRBJ1-1, with D perhaps TRBD1 (5 bases). V was pared by 2 bases and J by 1 base, with 9 bases between. The germline CDR1 and CDR2 sequences are SGHDT and YYEEEE. CDR3 length: 14 residues. The CDR3 sequence is CASSFGARNTEAFF. In nucleotides, the CDR3 is TGTGCCAGCAGCTTTGGGGCGCGGAACACTGAAGCTTTCTTT.

The chain carries TRBV18 and TRBJ2-2; TRBD1 aligns across 8 bases. J lost 0 bases, V lost 2 bases, and 8 bases had no gene match. Per the germline V gene, CDR1 is KGHSH and CDR2 is LQKENI. The CDR3 spans 18 residues. The CDR3 loop reads CASSPTPYRGTNTGELFF. The CDR3 DNA is TGTGCCAGCTCACCAACTCCTTACAGGGGGACGAACACCGGGGAGCTGTTTTTT. The entire variable domain, with the rest obtained from reference TRBV18 and TRBJ2-2, is as follows: NAGVMQNPRHLVRRRGQEARLRCSPMKGHSHVYWYRQLPEEGLKFMVYLQKENIIDESGMPKERFSAEFPKEGPSILRIQQVVRGDSAAYFCASSPTPYRGTNTGELFFGEGSRLTVL.

The gene calls are TRBV5-6 and TRBJ2-1, with 8 positions matching TRBD1. There are 18 residues in the CDR3. Trimming cost V 4 bases and J 4 bases; bases outside gene matches: 16. Per the germline V gene, CDR1 is SGHDT and CDR2 is YYEEEE. The CDR3 coding sequence is TGTGCCAGCAGCCAAAGCCTCAGACAGGGGTTAAGGTACAATGAGCAGTTCTTC. As protein: CASSQSLRQGLRYNEQFF.

The V gene is TRBV15, the J gene TRBJ1-3; tentative D call: TRBD1 (5 bases). The CDR3 length is 15 residues. Germline V gene data show CDR1 as LNHNV and CDR2 as YYDKDF (reference sequence). V gave up 2 bases and J gave up 0 bases, with 8 bases separating them. The CDR3 coding sequence is TGTGCCACCAGCAGAACAGGAAACTCTGGAAACACCATATATTTT. Translated: CATSRTGNSGNTIYF.

J is TRBJ1-1 and V is TRBV19; 8 bases agree with TRBD1. Germline V gene lookup returns CDR1 LNHDA and CDR2 SQIVND (reference sequence). This CDR3 region has 15 residues. V shed 5 bases and J 3 bases; nucleotides not matched to a gene: 8. CDR3 protein: CASSPGGTGDTEAFF. In DNA form, the CDR3 reads TGTGCCAGTAGTCCCGGGGGGACAGGCGACACTGAAGCTTTCTTT.

This sequence joins TRBV18 and TRBJ1-1; TRBD1 agrees at 8 bases. The CDR3 runs to 14 residues. V gave up 2 bases and J gave up 1 base; unmatched junction bases: 0. Per the germline V gene, CDR1 is KGHSH and CDR2 is LQKENI. The CDR3 is CASSPGTGNTEAFF. The CDR3 coding sequence is TGTGCCAGCTCACCAGGGACAGGGAACACTGAAGCTTTCTTT.

This sequence joins TRBV13 and TRBJ2-7; no reliable D call. The germline V gene encodes CDR1 PRHDT and CDR2 FYEKMQ (reference sequence). CDR3 size: 14 residues. Trimming shortened V by 2 bases and J by 7 bases, and 15 bases separated the two germline ends. CDR3 in DNA: TGTGCCAGCAGCTTACTCGGTACGAGTCGTGAGCAGTACTTC. Translated: CASSLLGTSREQYF.

This chain's CDR3 is CASSPQTEPLLNYGYTF. CDR3 DNA sequence: TGTGCCAGCTCACCACAGACAGAACCTCTTCTAAACTATGGCTACACCTTC. The chain combines TRBV18 with TRBJ1-2, with a possible D match to TRBD1 (5 bases). The CDR3 is 17 amino acids. V lost 1 base and J lost 2, with 17 bases in between. Germline V CDR1 and CDR2: KGHSH, LQKENI.